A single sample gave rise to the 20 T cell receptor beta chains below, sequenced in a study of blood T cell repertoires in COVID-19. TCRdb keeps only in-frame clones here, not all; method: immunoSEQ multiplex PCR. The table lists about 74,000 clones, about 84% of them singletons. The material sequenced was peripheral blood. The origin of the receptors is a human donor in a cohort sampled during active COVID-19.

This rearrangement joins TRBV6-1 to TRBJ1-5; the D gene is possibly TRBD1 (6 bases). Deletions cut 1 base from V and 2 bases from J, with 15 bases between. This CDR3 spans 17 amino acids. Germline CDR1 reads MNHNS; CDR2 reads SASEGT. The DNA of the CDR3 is TGTGCCAGCAGTGAAGACCTAACAGGGTTGGGCAATCAGCCCCAGCATTTT. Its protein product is CASSEDLTGLGNQPQHF.

The CDR3 DNA sequence: TGTGCCAGCAGCTTAGGTCCGGGGGGGAACACTGAAGCTTTCTTT. It codes for CASSLGPGGNTEAFF. The genes are TRBV13 and TRBJ1-1, with D possibly matching TRBD1 (5 bases). V was cut by 0 bases and J by 1 base, with 9 bases left in between. Germline V lookup: CDR1 PRHDT, CDR2 FYEKMQ (reference sequence). This CDR3 comprises 15 residues.

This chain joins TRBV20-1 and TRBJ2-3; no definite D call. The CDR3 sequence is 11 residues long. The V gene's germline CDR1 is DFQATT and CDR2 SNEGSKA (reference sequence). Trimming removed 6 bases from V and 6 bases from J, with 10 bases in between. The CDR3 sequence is CSADTPDTQYF. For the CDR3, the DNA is TGCAGTGCAGATACTCCGGATACGCAGTATTTT.

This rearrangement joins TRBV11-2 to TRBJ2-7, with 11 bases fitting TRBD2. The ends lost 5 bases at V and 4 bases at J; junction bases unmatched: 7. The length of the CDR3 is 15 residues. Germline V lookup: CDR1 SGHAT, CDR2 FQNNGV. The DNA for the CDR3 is TGTGCCAGCAGCAAGACTAGCGGGATTAAATACGAGCAGTACTTC. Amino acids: CASSKTSGIKYEQYF.

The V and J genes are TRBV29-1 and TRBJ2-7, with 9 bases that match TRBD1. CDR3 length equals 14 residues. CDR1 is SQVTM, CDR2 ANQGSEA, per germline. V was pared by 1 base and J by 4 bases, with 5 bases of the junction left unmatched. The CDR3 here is CSVEVGQGTYEQYF. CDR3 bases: TGCAGCGTTGAAGTAGGACAGGGGACGTACGAGCAGTACTTC.

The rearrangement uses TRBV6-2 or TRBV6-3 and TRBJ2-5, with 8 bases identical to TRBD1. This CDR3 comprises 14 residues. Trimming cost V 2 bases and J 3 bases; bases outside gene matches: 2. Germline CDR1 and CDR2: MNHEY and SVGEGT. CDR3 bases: TGTGCCAGCAGTTACGGGACAGGCAAAGAGACCCAGTACTTC. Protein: CASSYGTGKETQYF.

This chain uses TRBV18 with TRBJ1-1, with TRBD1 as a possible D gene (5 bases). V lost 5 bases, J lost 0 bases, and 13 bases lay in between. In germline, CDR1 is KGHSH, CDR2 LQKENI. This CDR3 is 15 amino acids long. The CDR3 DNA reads TGTGCCAGCTCAACCAAAGGGGCGATGAACACTGAAGCTTTCTTT. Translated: CASSTKGAMNTEAFF. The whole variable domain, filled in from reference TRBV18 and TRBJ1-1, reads NAGVMQNPRHLVRRRGQEARLRCSPMKGHSHVYWYRQLPEEGLKFMVYLQKENIIDESGMPKERFSAEFPKEGPSILRIQQVVRGDSAAYFCASSTKGAMNTEAFFGQGTRLTVV.

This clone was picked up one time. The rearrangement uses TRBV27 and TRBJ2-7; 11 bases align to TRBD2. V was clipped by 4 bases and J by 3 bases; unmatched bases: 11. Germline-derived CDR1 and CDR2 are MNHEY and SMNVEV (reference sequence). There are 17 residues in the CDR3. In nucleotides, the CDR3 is TGTGCCAGCAGTTCCACCGGGACTAGCGGAAATAACTACGAGCAGTACTTC. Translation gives CASSSTGTSGNNYEQYF.

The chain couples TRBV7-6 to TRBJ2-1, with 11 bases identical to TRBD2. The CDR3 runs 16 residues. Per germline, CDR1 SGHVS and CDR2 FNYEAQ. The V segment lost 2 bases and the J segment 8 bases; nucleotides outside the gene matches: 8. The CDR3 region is CASSLSTSGSRYEQFF. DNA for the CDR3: TGTGCCAGCAGCTTAAGTACTAGCGGGAGTCGCTATGAGCAGTTCTTC.

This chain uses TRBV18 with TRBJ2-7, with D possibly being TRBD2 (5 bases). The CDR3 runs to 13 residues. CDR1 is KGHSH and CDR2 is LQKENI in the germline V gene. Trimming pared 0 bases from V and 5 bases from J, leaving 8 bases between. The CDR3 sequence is CASSPPGSDEQYF. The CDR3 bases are TGTGCCAGCTCACCACCGGGGAGTGACGAGCAGTACTTC. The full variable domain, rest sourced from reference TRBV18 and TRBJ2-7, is NAGVMQNPRHLVRRRGQEARLRCSPMKGHSHVYWYRQLPEEGLKFMVYLQKENIIDESGMPKERFSAEFPKEGPSILRIQQVVRGDSAAYFCASSPPGSDEQYFGPGTRLTVT.

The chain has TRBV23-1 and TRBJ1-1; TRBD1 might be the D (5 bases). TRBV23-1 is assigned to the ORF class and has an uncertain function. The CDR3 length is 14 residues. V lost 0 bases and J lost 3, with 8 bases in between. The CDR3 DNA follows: TGCGCCAGCAGTCAATCTGGCAGGGACACTGAAGCTTTCTTT. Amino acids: CASSQSGRDTEAFF.

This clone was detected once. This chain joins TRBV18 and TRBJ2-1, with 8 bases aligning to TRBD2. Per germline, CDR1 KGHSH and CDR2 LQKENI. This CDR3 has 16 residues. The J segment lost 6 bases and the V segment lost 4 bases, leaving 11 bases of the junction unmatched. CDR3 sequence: CASSRFTGGGANEQFF. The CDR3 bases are TGTGCCAGCTCACGGTTTACGGGAGGGGGGGCCAATGAGCAGTTCTTC.

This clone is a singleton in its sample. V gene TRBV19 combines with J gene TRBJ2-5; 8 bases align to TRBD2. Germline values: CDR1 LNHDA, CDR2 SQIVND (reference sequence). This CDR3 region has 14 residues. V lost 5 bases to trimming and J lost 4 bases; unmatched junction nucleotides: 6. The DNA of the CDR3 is TGTGCCAGTAGTCCCTGGACTAGCCTAGAGACCCAGTACTTC. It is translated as CASSPWTSLETQYF.

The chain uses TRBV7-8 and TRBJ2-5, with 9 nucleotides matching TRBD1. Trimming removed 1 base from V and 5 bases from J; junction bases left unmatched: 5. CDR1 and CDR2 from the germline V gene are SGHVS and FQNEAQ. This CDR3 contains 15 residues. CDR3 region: CASSLGRQGGETQYF. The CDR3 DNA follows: TGTGCCAGCAGCTTAGGAAGACAGGGGGGGGAGACCCAGTACTTC.

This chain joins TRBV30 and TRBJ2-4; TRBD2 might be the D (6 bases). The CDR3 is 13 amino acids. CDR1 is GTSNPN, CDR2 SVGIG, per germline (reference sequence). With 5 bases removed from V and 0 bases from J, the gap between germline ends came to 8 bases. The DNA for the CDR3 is TGTGCCTGGCGGGGGATAGCCAAAAACATTCAGTACTTC. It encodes CAWRGIAKNIQYF.

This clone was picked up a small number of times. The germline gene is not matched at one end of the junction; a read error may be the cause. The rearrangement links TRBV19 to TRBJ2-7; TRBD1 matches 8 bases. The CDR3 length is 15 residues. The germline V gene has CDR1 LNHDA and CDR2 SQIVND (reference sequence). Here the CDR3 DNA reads TGTGCCAGTAGTCCCTCCAGGACAGGGTCCTCCGAGCAGTACTTC. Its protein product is CASSPSRTGSSEQYF.

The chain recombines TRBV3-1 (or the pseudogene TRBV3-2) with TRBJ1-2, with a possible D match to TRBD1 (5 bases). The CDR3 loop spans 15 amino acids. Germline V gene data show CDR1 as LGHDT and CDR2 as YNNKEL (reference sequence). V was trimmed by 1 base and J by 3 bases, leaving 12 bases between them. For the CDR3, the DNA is TGTGCCAGCAGCCAAGGGTCGGGGGTATACTATGGCTACACCTTC. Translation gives CASSQGSGVYYGYTF.

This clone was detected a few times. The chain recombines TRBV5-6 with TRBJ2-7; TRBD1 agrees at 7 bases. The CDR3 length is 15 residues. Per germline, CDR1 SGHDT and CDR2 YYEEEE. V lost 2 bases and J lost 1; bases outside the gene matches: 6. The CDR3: CASSLRGRSSYEQYF. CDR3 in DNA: TGTGCCAGCAGCTTAAGGGGGCGTTCGTCCTACGAGCAGTACTTC.

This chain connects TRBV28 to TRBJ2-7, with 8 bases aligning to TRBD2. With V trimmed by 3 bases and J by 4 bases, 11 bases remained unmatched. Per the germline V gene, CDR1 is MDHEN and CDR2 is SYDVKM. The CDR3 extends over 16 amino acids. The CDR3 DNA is TGTGCCAGCAGTTTGGGTATAAGACTAGCGAGGTACGAGCAGTACTTC. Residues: CASSLGIRLARYEQYF. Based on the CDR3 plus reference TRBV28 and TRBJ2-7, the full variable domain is DVKVTQSSRYLVKRTGEKVFLECVQDMDHENMFWYRQDPGLGLRLIYFSYDVKMKEKGDIPEGYSVSREKKERFSLILESASTNQTSMYLCASSLGIRLARYEQYFGPGTRLTVT.

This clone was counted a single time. CDR3: CASSESRDYGYTF. CDR3 DNA sequence: TGCGCCAGCAGTGAGTCGAGAGATTATGGCTACACCTTC. The chain uses TRBV10-1 and TRBJ1-2; D is uncertain. The V and J ends lost 0 bases and 5 bases respectively, with 7 bases between them. Looked up from germline, CDR1 is WNHNN and CDR2 is SYGVQD (reference sequence). CDR3 size: 13 residues.